This T cell receptor (beta chain) was observed in a study of blood T cell repertoires in COVID-19. Background on the study: Specimens from acute and convalescent COVID-19 originated in the United States, Italy and Spain.

V dropped 5 bases and J dropped 1; count of bases not matched to a gene: 14. CDR1 is LNHDA, CDR2 SQIVND, per germline (reference sequence). The CDR3 length is 20 residues. Original data processing: Scientists estimated how many nucleated cells there were by amplifying reference gene primers. TCRdb keeps only in-frame clones here, not all; method: immunoSEQ multiplex PCR. V and J calls and clone size are copied from that table; D and trimming were computed from the DNA. Seen here are about 280,000 clones, around 90% observed once, and the top ten hold less than 0.95%. The sequence was obtained from a woman between 40 and 55 years old who had recovered from COVID-19. Specimen: peripheral blood. The chain employs TRBV19 and TRBJ2-3, with 14 bases identical to TRBD2. CDR3 DNA sequence: TGTGCCAGTAGTCCCCAGGGACTAGCGGGAGCCGAGGCCGGCACAGATACGCAGTATTTT. The encoded protein is CASSPQGLAGAEAGTDTQYF.